This T cell receptor beta chain derives from a study of T cell changes during pregnancy in multiple sclerosis. Some clones are missing from TCRdb's copy, which holds only in-frame ones; the method was immunoSEQ multiplex PCR. The table shows approximately 51,000 clones, with around 94% occurring only once. The specimen comprised CD4+ T cells from peripheral blood mononuclear cells, sampled in the second trimester of pregnancy. The receptor was derived from a female donor with multiple sclerosis, enrolled in a pregnancy study.

The CDR3 sequence: CASSLRGQENTGELFF. In DNA form, the CDR3 reads TGTGCCAGCAGCTTACGGGGACAAGAGAACACCGGGGAGCTGTTTTTT. The chain links TRBV7-3 to TRBJ2-2; D may be TRBD1 (6 bases). CDR3 length: 16 residues. Germline V lookup: CDR1 SGHTA, CDR2 FQGTGA. Trimming removed 2 bases at V and 1 base at J, with 11 bases between. The complete variable domain, with remaining parts taken from reference TRBV7-3 and TRBJ2-2, reads GAGVSQTPSNKVTEKGKYVELRCDPISGHTALYWYRQSLGQGPEFLIYFQGTGAADDSGLPNDRFFAVRPEGSVSTLKIQRTERGDSAVYLCASSLRGQENTGELFFGEGSRLTVL.